This T cell receptor beta chain was retrieved from a study of T cells in Graves' hyperthyroidism and ophthalmopathy. The source material, RNA transcripts, was used to amplify TCR beta CDR3 regions. The TCR CDR3 was amplified in a first-round RT-PCR using the HTBI primer set. MiXCR was run by TCRdb on the multiplex PCR reads, yielding one entry per CDR3 protein. The repertoire includes about 500,000 distinct CDR3 sequences, 14% of them detected once, and less than 20% sits in the top ten. Germline CDR1 is GTSNPN and CDR2 is SVGIG (reference sequence). This CDR3 has 14 amino acids. The V segment lost 2 bases and the J segment 6 bases; nucleotides outside the gene matches: 9. This clonotype was recorded at least ten times.

The chain employs TRBV30 and TRBJ2-5; TRBD2 agrees at 7 bases. The sample was blood. This receptor was identified in a young woman with Graves' hyperthyroidism. CDR3 nucleotides: TGTGCCTGGAGTCGGGAGGCCGGAGGGAAGACCCAGTACTTC. Protein: CAWSREAGGKTQYF.